This T cell receptor beta chain was sequenced in a study of human T cells and chemical hapten exposure. One entry per CDR3 protein, called by TCRdb with MiXCR from the RACE reads. The data show 60,000 to 80,000 distinct CDR3 sequences, with about 6% seen just once and about 3.4% held by the top ten. This clonotype appeared a few times. What it recognizes is unknown. Time point here: healthy volunteer bleed at 6 weeks. Total RNA was extracted from unfractionated whole blood. Findings and limits, study-wide: TCRs exceeding 1 in 1000 frequency stayed unchanged with DPC sensitization.

Material: whole blood. This receptor was identified in a female donor in good health. Some clones in this sample may be carry-over from other donors' samples.

The CDR3 here is CSAPPTGPLGDEQYF. The CDR3 DNA reads TGCAGTGCCCCCCCGACGGGGCCCCTAGGAGACGAGCAGTACTTC. The chain couples TRBV20-1 to TRBJ2-7; D tentatively fits TRBD1 or TRBD2 (5 bases each). Trimming shortened V by 6 bases and J by 5 bases, and 23 bases separated the two germline ends. This CDR3 contains 15 residues. Germline values: CDR1 DFQATT, CDR2 SNEGSKA (reference sequence).